The 2 T cell receptor beta chains listed next were all sequenced from one sample in a study of T cell changes during pregnancy in multiple sclerosis. Profiled with immunoSEQ multiplex PCR; TCRdb holds only in-frame clones, not every one. This sample has 30,000 to 40,000 clones, with roughly 87% found just once. Specimen: CD8+ T cells from peripheral blood mononuclear cells, collected in the first trimester of pregnancy. The receptors derive from a female donor with multiple sclerosis, enrolled in a pregnancy study.

Only one count was recorded for this clone. Other DNA sequences in this specimen translate into the identical CDR3. V and J are TRBV4-1 and TRBJ2-4, with D unclear. The CDR3 is made up of 11 amino acids. Germline assignment: CDR1 MGHRA and CDR2 YSYEKL. Trimming pared 5 bases from V and 11 bases from J, leaving 10 bases between. The CDR3 DNA follows: TGCGCCAGCAGCACCGACTTGGTTCAGTACTTC. This encodes CASSTDLVQYF.

The V and J genes are TRBV11-2 and TRBJ1-5; 7 positions agree with TRBD1. V was clipped by 1 base and J by 2 bases; unmatched bases: 2. From germline, CDR1 is SGHAT and CDR2 FQNNGV. The CDR3 loop spans 15 amino acids. CDR3 residues: CASSLAGGGNQPQHF. Written as DNA, the CDR3 is TGTGCCAGCAGCTTAGCAGGGGGAGGCAATCAGCCCCAGCATTTT. The variable domain in full, completed from reference TRBV11-2 and TRBJ1-5, reads EAGVAQSPRYKIIEKRQSVAFWCNPISGHATLYWYQQILGQGPKLLIQFQNNGVVDDSQLPKDRFSAERLKGVDSTLKIQPAKLEDSAVYLCASSLAGGGNQPQHFGDGTRLSIL.